These T cell receptor beta chains were read from a single sample in a study of cytomegalovirus exposure and HLA in healthy donors. Clones were read by immunoSEQ multiplex PCR, and TCRdb kept only the in-frame ones, dropping some. This table holds some 62,000 clones, more than 75% found once. The material sequenced was PBMCs. The receptors shown here come from a man aged 18 to 35 in good health and CMV-seronegative. Each CDR3 is given without its conserved first and last residue.

v_call,j_call,cdr3_aa
TRBV7-2,TRBJ1-4,ASSLSKEGEKLF
TRBV10-3,TRBJ1-1,AISESGGTEAF
TRBV13,TRBJ1-5,ASSLQGGQPQH
TRBV5-1,TRBJ2-2,ASSLNRGGTGELF
TRBV7-2,TRBJ2-7,ASRGRGHSYEQY
TRBV2,TRBJ2-3,ASKGDTDTQY
TRBV6-5,TRBJ2-7,ASSSVALSSYEQY
TRBV29-1,TRBJ2-3,SVLWGGTDTQY
TRBV5-1,TRBJ1-1,ASSWTGLTEAF
TRBV9,TRBJ2-2,ASSVAGDDGELF
TRBV6-5,TRBJ1-2,ASSSGDGGYT
TRBV11-3,TRBJ1-2,ASSLWAGNGYT
TRBV25-1,TRBJ2-3,ASSGGRSGGDTDTQY
TRBV14,TRBJ1-1,ASSRYRANMNTEAF
TRBV11-2,TRBJ2-1,ASSPSGAGWANEQF
TRBV25-1,TRBJ2-5,ASSEYPRGYQETQY
TRBV13,TRBJ2-7,ASSISRDRDLYEQY
TRBV4-2,TRBJ1-3,ASSQDGGDGNTIY
TRBV5-1,TRBJ2-3,ASSLWGVGADTQY
TRBV28,TRBJ2-1,ASSSEYSHNEQF
TRBV6-1,TRBJ1-1,ASRDDDRGYTEAF
TRBV6-5,TRBJ1-2,ASKRDRDISYT
TRBV5-4,TRBJ2-5,ASSSEMGSGDETQY
TRBV6-5,TRBJ2-6,ASSYVSFSGANVLT
TRBV4-1,TRBJ2-7,ASSQGLTAFSYEQY
TRBV10-2,TRBJ2-6,ASSVRTIRSGANVLT
TRBV7-2,TRBJ1-2,ASSPDSNYGYT
TRBV10-3,TRBJ2-1,AISVTGTTYNEQF
TRBV10-3,TRBJ2-1,AINGADSHNEQF
TRBV7-9,TRBJ2-7,ASSLTGGYEQY
TRBV7-9,TRBJ2-2,ASSTQGAIMLF
TRBV5-1,TRBJ2-3,ASSLEEGRSDTQY